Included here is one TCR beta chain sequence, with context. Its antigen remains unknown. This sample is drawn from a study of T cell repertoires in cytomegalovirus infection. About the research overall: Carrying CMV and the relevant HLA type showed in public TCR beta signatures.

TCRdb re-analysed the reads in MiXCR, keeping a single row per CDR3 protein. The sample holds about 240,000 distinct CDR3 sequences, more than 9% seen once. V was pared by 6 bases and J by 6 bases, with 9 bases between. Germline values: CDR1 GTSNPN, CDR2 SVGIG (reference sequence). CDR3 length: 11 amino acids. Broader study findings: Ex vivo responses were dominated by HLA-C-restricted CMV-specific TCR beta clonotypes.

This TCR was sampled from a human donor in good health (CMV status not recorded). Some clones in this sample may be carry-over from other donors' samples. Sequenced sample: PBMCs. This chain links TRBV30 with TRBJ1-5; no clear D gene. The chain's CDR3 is CACGDRQPQHF. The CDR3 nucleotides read TGTGCCTGTGGGGATCGTCAGCCCCAGCATTTT.